In this sample, the clone carrying this T cell receptor beta chain turned up a few times. Germline trimming cut 3 bases from V and 7 bases from J; bases unmatched to any gene: 3. The germline gives CDR1 SGHNT, CDR2 YYREEE (reference sequence). This CDR3 has 12 residues. This record comes from a study of response to subunit inactivated influenza vaccine. Each CDR3 protein gets one entry after TCRdb re-called the RT-PCR reads with MiXCR. The sample gives fewer than 700,000 distinct CDR3 sequences, 10% to 15% of which show up once; under 15% is in the top ten. This TCR came from a man aged 45-65 years who received an inactivated influenza vaccine. This rearrangement joins TRBV5-4 to TRBJ1-2, with TRBD1 matching over 7 bases. This material consisted of PBMCs from blood, taken 35 to 45 days after vaccination. This chain's CDR3 is CASSYRTGGYTF. The CDR3, as DNA: TGTGCCAGCAGCTATAGGACAGGTGGCTACACCTTC.